The present T cell receptor (beta chain) was sequenced within a study of graft-versus-host responses after intestinal transplantation (dated by TCRdb to about 2021). Turning to the overall study: Recipients received multivisceral, liver-intestinal, or isolated intestinal transplants. All recipients received anti-thymocyte globulin induction followed by maintenance tacrolimus and steroids for about three years. Bulk TCR-beta CDR3 sequencing was used to track graft-versus-host and host-versus-graft alloreactive T cell clones in the graft, circulation and bone marrow after intestinal transplantation. Alloreactive clones were identified by sequencing pre-transplant mixed lymphocyte reaction products and comparing these products with unstimulated pre-transplant donor and recipient T cells. Of the 20 to 25 intestinal transplant recipients enrolled in the cohort, one of whom was a retransplant, a few patients without pretransplant specimens were excluded. A peak of at least 4% donor T cells among recipient peripheral blood mononuclear cells was the definition used for donor T cell macrochimerism. Samples from a few later patients were sequenced in-house on an Illumina MiSeq with MiXCR processing rather than by the commercial service.

Explained via the paper, the time point label denotes: cells obtained before transplantation from donor or recipient. CD3+CD4+ and CD3+CD8+ populations were FACS-sorted from unstimulated pre-transplant donor and recipient cells taken from spleen or lymph nodes. About this clone: The antigen it recognizes is unknown. No quality values exist for individual bases; no much larger clone is one base distant.

Measured from the cysteine to the phenylalanine, the CDR3 is 14 residues long. The read is trimmed to its CDR3 DNA, 42 bases read in frame from base 1. The germline V gene gives CDR1 as MDHEN and CDR2 as SYDVKM. V was cut back by 3 bases and J by 3 bases, leaving a gap of 11 bases between them. Libraries were constructed by the immunoSEQ multiplex PCR assay. For most patients, genomic DNA was isolated using the Qiagen DNeasy Blood and Tissue Kit and was shipped frozen to Adaptive Biotechnologies for TCR sequencing. Adaptive Biotechnologies carried out high-throughput TCR-beta CDR3 sequencing of genomic DNA for most patients. Per the original workflow: Adaptive's ImmunoSEQ software was the source of the TCR sequencing data for over 15 patients, while a few other patients were processed with MiXCR and VDJtools. To correct CD4 versus CD8 sorting errors, any sequence found in both subsets at a frequency ratio below 5:1 was removed. CDR3 nucleotide sequences shared by donor and recipient were removed because the origin of these sequences could not be assigned. To count as alloreactive, a clone needed at least 2-fold expansion over unstimulated cells and a minimum CFSE-low frequency of 0.002% (template counts) or 0.001% (read counts). Clones were considered mappable if detected in sequenced pre-transplant spleen, lymph node, or MLR CFSE-low populations of the donor or recipient. Cumulative frequency of alloreactive clones was calculated as a percentage of all sequences weighted by copy number. The source is immuneACCESS, and TCRdb retained only in-frame sequences with V and J called. Part of the clones is not carried over; for the studies checked, unresolved V genes explain less than half of this, and the remainder is unexplained. V and J calls plus clone size are reproduced from that table; the DNA served to infer D and trimming. The sample data list around 110,000 clones, and around nine tenths of these were observed just once. Clones ranked in the top ten supply roughly 0.2% of the sample.

Results the study describes overall, beyond this receptor: GvH clones were detected in recipient bone marrow, and some appeared earlier in ileal mucosa or blood, consistent with an intestinal mucosal origin. The conclusions were limited by the relatively low number and heterogeneity of the intestinal transplant patients. High GvH to HvG T cell clonal ratios were observed in the allografts of patients with donor T cell macrochimerism. Early after transplant, peak levels of circulating GvH clones were associated with declines in HvG clones.

The TCR comes from a human donor who received an intestinal transplant. Sample: unstimulated CD4+ T cells sorted from spleen or lymph node cells, taken before intestinal transplant. The chain couples TRBV28 to TRBJ1-1; the D gene is perhaps TRBD1, on 5 matching bases. In nucleotides, the sequence is TGTGCCAGCAGTTTTCCGCTACAGGACACTGAAGCTTTCTTT. Its coded protein is CASSFPLQDTEAFF.